Listed here are 4 T cell receptor beta chains from one sample, sequenced in a study of blood T cell repertoires in COVID-19. The method was immunoSEQ multiplex PCR; TCRdb's version includes in-frame clones alone and lacks a portion of them. The sample consists of 120,000 to 150,000 clones, approximately 80% of them appearing once. The sequenced sample was peripheral blood. These TCRs come from a woman older than 75 in a cohort sampled during active or convalescent COVID-19.

The chain recombines TRBV5-1 with TRBJ2-1; TRBD1 is a possible D gene (5 bases). The ends were cut back, 1 base at V and 5 bases at J, with 7 bases in the middle. The CDR3 is 13 residues long. CDR1 is SGHRS and CDR2 is YFSETQ in the germline V gene. In nucleotides, the CDR3 is TGCGCCAGCAGCTTGTCGGACAACAATGAGCAGTTCTTC. It translates to CASSLSDNNEQFF.

The chain has TRBV18 and TRBJ1-1; a weak D match, TRBD1 (6 bases). Deletions cut 6 bases from V and 0 bases from J, with 11 bases between. CDR3 length: 14 amino acids. In germline, CDR1 is KGHSH, CDR2 LQKENI. Here the CDR3 DNA reads TGTGCCAGCTCCCTGGACAGAATGAACACTGAAGCTTTCTTT. Its translation is CASSLDRMNTEAFF.

This chain links TRBV7-2 with TRBJ1-6; 8 nucleotides match TRBD1. Looked up from germline, CDR1 is SGHTA and CDR2 is FQGNSA. V gave up 5 bases and J gave up 7 bases; unmatched junction bases: 7. This CDR3 is 15 amino acids long. CDR3: CASSTRQGANSPLHF. The CDR3, as DNA: TGTGCCAGCAGCACACGGCAGGGGGCGAATTCACCCCTCCACTTT.

A remark on this clone: The junction and the germline gene differ at one end; a read error may be behind it. This chain links TRBV7-7 with TRBJ1-2; 9 bases are a match to TRBD1. The germline V gene has CDR1 SSHAT and CDR2 FNYEAQ (reference sequence). This CDR3 is built from 13 residues. The CDR3 DNA is TGTGCTAGCAGCTCGTACAGGGGGCTGCTTTGGAGTTTC. Translated: CASSSYRGLLWSF.